A selection of T cell receptor beta chains follows, all from one sample in a study of blood T cell repertoires in COVID-19. The assay was immunoSEQ multiplex PCR, and TCRdb's table has in-frame clones only and misses some. The data contain roughly 200,000 clones, more than 65% of them singletons. Sample: peripheral blood. The source of these receptors is a woman older than 75 with acute or convalescent COVID-19. The CDR3 runs from the conserved cysteine through the conserved F or W. The D gene is left open where the match is weak. Part of the rows lack a size; the others show once, few, many or a class for expanded clones.

clone size	CDR3 length	V gene	D gene	J gene	CDR3 protein	CDR3 DNA
once	15	TRBV5-1	TRBD1	TRBJ2-7	CASSLMSGQGYEQYF	TGCGCCAGCAGCTTGATGTCGGGACAGGGCTACGAGCAGTACTTC
-	13	TRBV7-2	-	TRBJ1-1	CASSFGGGTEAFF	TGTGCCAGCAGCTTCGGGGGTGGCACTGAAGCTTTCTTT
-	15	TRBV7-7	TRBD1	TRBJ1-3	CASSADRGSGNTIYF	TGTGCCAGCAGCGCGGACAGGGGCTCTGGAAACACCATATATTTT
few	14	TRBV5-4	TRBD1	TRBJ2-2	CASSPDRVAGELFF	TGTGCCAGCAGCCCGGACAGGGTGGCCGGGGAGCTGTTTTTT
-	17	TRBV5-1	TRBD1	TRBJ1-6	CASSLDGTGVYNSPLHF	TGCGCCAGCAGCTTGGATGGGACAGGCGTTTATAATTCACCCCTCCACTTT
-	14	TRBV5-1	-	TRBJ1-6	CASSFEGHGSPLHF	TGCGCCAGCAGCTTTGAGGGTCACGGTTCACCCCTCCACTTT
-	15	TRBV6-1	TRBD1	TRBJ2-7	CASHKGGTGGSEQYF	TGTGCCAGTCATAAGGGGGGGACAGGGGGGAGCGAGCAGTACTTC
-	18	TRBV6-1	TRBD1	TRBJ2-7	CASSEANSPGQGFYEQYF	TGTGCCAGCAGTGAAGCGAATTCACCGGGACAGGGGTTCTACGAGCAGTACTTC
-	12	TRBV2	-	TRBJ1-1	CASSERTYEAFF	TGTGCCAGCAGTGAGAGAACCTATGAAGCTTTCTTT
-	15	TRBV2	-	TRBJ1-3	CASSEGHISGNTIYF	TGTGCCAGCAGTGAAGGACACATCTCTGGAAACACCATATATTTT
-	15	TRBV11-2	-	TRBJ2-3	CASSFSGQGTDTQYF	TGTGCCAGCAGCTTTAGTGGGCAGGGCACAGATACGCAGTATTTT
-	14	TRBV11-2	TRBD2	TRBJ2-5	CASSSISGDGTQYF	TGTGCCAGCAGCTCCATTAGCGGGGACGGGACCCAGTACTTC
-	12	TRBV29-1	TRBD1	TRBJ2-5	CSVRQGQETQYF	TGCAGCGTTCGACAGGGCCAAGAGACCCAGTACTTC
few	14	TRBV27	TRBD1	TRBJ1-2	CASSRTAPGGGYTF	TGTGCCAGCAGCCGGACAGCCCCAGGGGGGGGCTACACCTTC
-	14	TRBV28	-	TRBJ1-2	CASSPPKGADGYTF	TGTGCCAGCAGTCCCCCAAAAGGGGCGGATGGCTACACCTTC
once	15	TRBV21-1	-	TRBJ2-3	CASQVRSSGGDTQYF	TGTGCCAGCCAGGTCAGGTCCTCCGGTGGGGATACGCAGTATTTT
few	15	TRBV7-2	-	TRBJ2-2	CASSLHLGWTGELFF	TGTGCCAGCAGCTTACATCTGGGCTGGACCGGGGAGCTGTTTTTT
-	17	TRBV5-4	-	TRBJ2-6	CASSPKPGENGANVLTF	TGTGCCAGCAGCCCGAAACCGGGGGAAAACGGGGCCAACGTCCTGACTTTC
once	16	TRBV19	-	TRBJ1-5	CASSIRVEWSNQPQHF	TGTGCCAGTAGTATCCGGGTTGAGTGGAGCAATCAGCCCCAGCATTTT
-	17	TRBV9	TRBD1	TRBJ2-5	CASSVGVQDRGQETQYF	TGTGCCAGCAGCGTAGGGGTTCAGGACAGGGGTCAAGAGACCCAGTACTTC
-	15	TRBV3-1/TRBV3-2	TRBD2	TRBJ2-1	CASSHGGEGYNEQFF	TGTGCCAGCAGCCATGGGGGGGAGGGTTACAATGAGCAGTTCTTC
-	15	TRBV4-1	-	TRBJ2-2	CASSQEGRGTGELFF	TGCGCCAGCAGCCAAGAAGGTCGGGGGACCGGGGAGCTGTTTTTT
-	16	TRBV5-4	-	TRBJ1-3	CASSLEGAPSGNTIYF	TGTGCCAGCAGCTTGGAAGGGGCCCCCTCTGGAAACACCATATATTTT
-	14	TRBV6-1	-	TRBJ1-1	CASSEDRPYTEAFF	TGTGCCAGCAGTGAGGACAGACCCTACACTGAAGCTTTCTTT
-	14	TRBV30	TRBD1	TRBJ2-5	CAWSLGTEQETQYF	TGTGCCTGGAGTCTCGGGACAGAGCAAGAGACCCAGTACTTC
-	15	TRBV7-3	TRBD2	TRBJ2-1	CASSLTAGEWNEQFF	TGTGCCAGCAGCTTAACCGCGGGAGAGTGGAATGAGCAGTTCTTC
-	12	TRBV29-1	TRBD1	TRBJ2-7	CSAGQGHYEQYF	TGCAGCGCTGGACAGGGGCACTACGAGCAGTACTTC
-	12	TRBV24-1	-	TRBJ1-5	CATSEQNQPQHF	TGTGCCACCAGTGAACAAAATCAGCCCCAGCATTTT
-	13	TRBV30	-	TRBJ2-5	CAWSGVVEETQYF	TGTGCCTGGAGTGGAGTCGTAGAGGAGACCCAGTACTTC
-	15	TRBV3-1/TRBV3-2	-	TRBJ2-5	CASSQDPRAQETQYF	TGTGCCAGCAGCCAAGATCCCAGGGCCCAAGAGACCCAGTACTTC
few	15	TRBV2	-	TRBJ1-1	CASRPNRVGNTEAFF	TGTGCCAGCAGACCCAACAGGGTGGGGAACACTGAAGCTTTCTTT
-	15	TRBV5-5	-	TRBJ1-4	CASSLGQFLDEKLFF	TGTGCCAGCAGCTTAGGACAGTTTCTGGATGAAAAACTGTTTTTT
once	16	TRBV3-1/TRBV3-2	-	TRBJ1-1	CASSQDRERGRTEAFF	TGTGCCAGCAGCCAAGATAGGGAACGGGGTCGGACTGAAGCTTTCTTT
-	16	TRBV19	TRBD1	TRBJ2-1	CASSIRTGRSYNEQFF	TGTGCCAGTAGTATCCGGACAGGTCGCTCCTACAATGAGCAGTTCTTC
-	17	TRBV29-1	TRBD2	TRBJ2-1	CSGRGLAGSQLYNEQFF	TGCAGCGGCCGAGGACTAGCGGGGTCCCAGCTTTACAATGAGCAGTTCTTC
-	16	TRBV5-1	TRBD2	TRBJ2-1	CASSLRLAGVHNEQFF	TGCGCCAGCAGCTTACGACTAGCGGGAGTGCACAATGAGCAGTTCTTC
-	14	TRBV5-6	-	TRBJ2-5	CASSLLRPGETQYF	TGTGCCAGCAGCTTGCTGCGGCCGGGGGAGACCCAGTACTTC
-	16	TRBV3-1/TRBV3-2	TRBD2	TRBJ2-7	CASSQESSGVTYEQYF	TGTGCCAGCAGCCAAGAATCTAGCGGAGTAACCTACGAGCAGTACTTC
-	16	TRBV5-1	TRBD2	TRBJ2-5	CASYTSTSGWQETQYF	TGCGCCAGCTACACCTCGACTAGCGGGTGGCAAGAGACCCAGTACTTC
once	15	TRBV5-1	TRBD1	TRBJ2-7	CASSLEGQLTYEQYF	TGCGCCAGCAGCTTGGAGGGACAGCTTACCTACGAGCAGTACTTC
few	15	TRBV19	-	TRBJ1-2	CASSATGFQTYGYTF	TGTGCCAGTAGTGCCACAGGCTTTCAAACCTATGGCTACACCTTC
-	15	TRBV6-2/TRBV6-3	TRBD2	TRBJ2-1	CASSPTGGGYNEQFF	TGTGCCAGCAGCCCCACCGGGGGGGGCTACAATGAGCAGTTCTTC
-	14	TRBV29-1	TRBD1	TRBJ2-5	CSVEATGSRETQYF	TGCAGCGTTGAAGCGACAGGGAGCAGGGAGACCCAGTACTTC
-	15	TRBV12-5	-	TRBJ1-5	CASGLPPQANQPQHF	TGTGCTAGTGGTTTACCCCCCCAGGCTAATCAGCCCCAGCATTTT
-	15	TRBV19	TRBD1	TRBJ2-5	CASSIGAGGRETQYF	TGTGCCAGTAGTATAGGGGCAGGGGGTCGGGAGACCCAGTACTTC
few	16	TRBV19	TRBD1	TRBJ1-5	CASSMRSQGVNQPQHF	TGTGCCAGTAGTATGCGGTCACAGGGGGTAAATCAGCCCCAGCATTTT
-	17	TRBV19	TRBD2	TRBJ2-1	CASSFGTSGKGRIEQFF	TGTGCCAGTAGTTTCGGGACTAGCGGGAAAGGTAGGATTGAGCAGTTCTTC
-	16	TRBV6-5	-	TRBJ2-7	CASSWRRTDLQGEQYF	TGTGCCAGCAGTTGGAGAAGGACGGACCTCCAGGGCGAGCAGTACTTC
-	13	TRBV6-1	TRBD2	TRBJ2-1	CASSENPGRVPFF	TGTGCCAGCAGTGAAAACCCGGGGAGGGTCCCGTTCTTC
-	16	TRBV7-2	TRBD2	TRBJ2-3	CASSERLAGAGDTQYF	TGTGCCAGCAGCGAACGACTAGCGGGCGCGGGGGATACGCAGTATTTT
many	13	TRBV12-3/TRBV12-4	-	TRBJ1-1	CASSLWLNTEAFF	TGTGCCAGCAGTTTATGGCTGAACACTGAAGCTTTCTTT
-	17	TRBV19	TRBD1	TRBJ1-3	CASRAGTGGRSGNTIYF	TGTGCCAGTAGGGCAGGGACAGGGGGCCGGTCGGGAAACACCATATATTTT
few	14	TRBV19	-	TRBJ1-2	CASSLGGRYDGYTF	TGTGCCAGTAGTCTCGGGGGGCGGTACGATGGCTACACCTTC
-	14	TRBV28	-	TRBJ1-5	CASSLTGRNQPQHF	TGTGCCAGCAGTTTGACAGGTCGCAATCAGCCCCAGCATTTT
-	15	TRBV19	TRBD1	TRBJ2-5	CASSMGTGGTETQYF	TGTGCCAGTAGTATGGGGACAGGGGGAACGGAGACCCAGTACTTC